This record looks at one T cell receptor beta chain sequence and its context. Its target is not known. Germline CDR1 and CDR2: SEHNR and FQNEAQ (reference sequence). Deletions cut 8 bases from V and 2 bases from J, with 13 bases between. The CDR3 runs to 15 residues. The data belong to a study of T cell repertoires in cytomegalovirus infection. Study details: An indication of both CMV infection and matching HLA type came from public TCR beta signatures.

TCRdb re-called the reads through MiXCR, storing one row per CDR3 protein. Of under 850,000 distinct CDR3 sequences listed, under 40% are singletons. Study-level findings and limits: The ex vivo response was dominated by HLA-C-restricted CMV-specific TCR beta clonotypes. Individuals carrying CMV plus the relevant HLA were identified by cumulative frequency of public TCR beta families.

Sequencing was carried out using PBMCs. The receptor comes from a human donor in good health (CMV status not recorded). Some clones in this sample may be carry-over from other donors' samples. V usage is TRBV7-9 and J usage is TRBJ2-6; D gene uncertain. The CDR3, as DNA: TGTGCCAGCGCTCGCCCCCCCCCTGGGGCCAACGTCCTGACTTTC. Amino acids: CASARPPPGANVLTF.